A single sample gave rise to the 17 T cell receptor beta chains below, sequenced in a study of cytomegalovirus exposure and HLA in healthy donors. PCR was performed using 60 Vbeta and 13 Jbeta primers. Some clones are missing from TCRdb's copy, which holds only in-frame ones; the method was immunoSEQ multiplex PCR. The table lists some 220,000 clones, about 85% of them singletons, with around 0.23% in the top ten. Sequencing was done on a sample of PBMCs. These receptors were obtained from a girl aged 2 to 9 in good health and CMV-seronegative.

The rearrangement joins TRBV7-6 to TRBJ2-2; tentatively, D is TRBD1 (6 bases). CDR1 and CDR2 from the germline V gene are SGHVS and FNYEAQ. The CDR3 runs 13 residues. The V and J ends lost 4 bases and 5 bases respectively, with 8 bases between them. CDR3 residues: CASSSQGTGELFF. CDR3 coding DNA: TGTGCCAGCAGCTCTCAGGGGACCGGGGAGCTGTTTTTT.

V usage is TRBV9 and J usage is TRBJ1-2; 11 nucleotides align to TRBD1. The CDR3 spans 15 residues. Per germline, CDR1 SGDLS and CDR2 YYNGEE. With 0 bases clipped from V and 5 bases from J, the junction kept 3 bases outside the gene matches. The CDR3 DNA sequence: TGTGCCAGCAGCGTAGAAGGGACAGGGGGATATGGCTACACCTTC. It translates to CASSVEGTGGYGYTF.

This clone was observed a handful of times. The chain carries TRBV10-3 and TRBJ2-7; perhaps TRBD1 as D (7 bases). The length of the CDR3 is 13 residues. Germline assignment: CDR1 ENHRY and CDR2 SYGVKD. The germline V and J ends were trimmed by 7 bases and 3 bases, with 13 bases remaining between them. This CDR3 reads CAITEQGGYEQYF. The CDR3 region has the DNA TGTGCCATCACGGAGCAGGGGGGCTACGAGCAGTACTTC.

Here the CDR3 reads CASSEGALYTDTQYF. In DNA form, the CDR3 reads TGTGCCAGCAGTGAAGGGGCCCTGTACACAGATACGCAGTATTTT. The chain has TRBV6-1 and TRBJ2-3; D remains ambiguous. Between the trimmed V and J ends, which lost 1 base and 2 bases, there was a span of 10 bases. The V gene's germline CDR1 is MNHNS and CDR2 SASEGT. The CDR3 contains 15 residues.

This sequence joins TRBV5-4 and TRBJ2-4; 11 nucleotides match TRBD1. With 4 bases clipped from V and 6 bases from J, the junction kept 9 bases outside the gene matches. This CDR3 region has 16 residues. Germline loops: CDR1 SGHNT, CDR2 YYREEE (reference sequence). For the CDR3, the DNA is TGTGCCAGCAGCAGGACAGGGGGCGCAGCGAGAAACATTCAGTACTTC. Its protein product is CASSRTGGAARNIQYF.

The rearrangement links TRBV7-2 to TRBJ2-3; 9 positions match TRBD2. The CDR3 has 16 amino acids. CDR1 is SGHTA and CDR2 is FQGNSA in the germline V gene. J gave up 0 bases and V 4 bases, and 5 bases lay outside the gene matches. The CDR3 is CASSSLAGYSTDTQYF. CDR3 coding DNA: TGTGCCAGCAGCTCTCTAGCGGGATATAGCACAGATACGCAGTATTTT.

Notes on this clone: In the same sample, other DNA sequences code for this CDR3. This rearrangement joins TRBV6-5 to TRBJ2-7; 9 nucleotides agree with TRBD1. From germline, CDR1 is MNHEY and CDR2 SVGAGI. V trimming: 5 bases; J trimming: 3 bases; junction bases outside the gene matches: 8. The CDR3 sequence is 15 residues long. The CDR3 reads CASSQSGTGYYEQYF. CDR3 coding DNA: TGTGCCAGCAGTCAAAGCGGGACAGGGTACTACGAGCAGTACTTC.

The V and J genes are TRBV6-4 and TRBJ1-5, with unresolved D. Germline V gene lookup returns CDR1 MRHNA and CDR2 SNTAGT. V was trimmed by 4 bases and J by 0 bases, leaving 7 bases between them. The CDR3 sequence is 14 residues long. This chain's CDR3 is CASSVEASNQPQHF. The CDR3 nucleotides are TGTGCCAGCAGTGTAGAGGCTAGCAATCAGCCCCAGCATTTT.

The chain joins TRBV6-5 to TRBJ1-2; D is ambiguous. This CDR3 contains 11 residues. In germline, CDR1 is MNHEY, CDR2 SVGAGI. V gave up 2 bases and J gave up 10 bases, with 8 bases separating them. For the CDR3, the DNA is TGTGCCAGCAGTTACGGGAGGGACTACACCTTC. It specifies CASSYGRDYTF.

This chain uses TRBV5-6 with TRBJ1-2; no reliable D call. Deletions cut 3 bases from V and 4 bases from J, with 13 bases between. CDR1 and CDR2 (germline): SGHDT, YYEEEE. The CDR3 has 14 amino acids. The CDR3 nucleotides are TGTGCCAGCAGCTACAATCAGGTCCGCTATGGCTACACCTTC. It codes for CASSYNQVRYGYTF.

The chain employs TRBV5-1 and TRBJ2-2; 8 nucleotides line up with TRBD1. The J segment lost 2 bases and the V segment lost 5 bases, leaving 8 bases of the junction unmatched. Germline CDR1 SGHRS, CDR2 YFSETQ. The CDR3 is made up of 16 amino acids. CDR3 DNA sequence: TGCGCCAGCAGACCGGGACAGGTCCTAAACACCGGGGAGCTGTTTTTT. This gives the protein CASRPGQVLNTGELFF. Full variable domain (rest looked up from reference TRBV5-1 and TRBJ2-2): KAGVTQTPRYLIKTRGQQVTLSCSPISGHRSVSWYQQTPGQGLQFLFEYFSETQRNKGNFPGRFSGRQFSNSRSEMNVSTLELGDSALYLCASRPGQVLNTGELFFGEGSRLTVL.

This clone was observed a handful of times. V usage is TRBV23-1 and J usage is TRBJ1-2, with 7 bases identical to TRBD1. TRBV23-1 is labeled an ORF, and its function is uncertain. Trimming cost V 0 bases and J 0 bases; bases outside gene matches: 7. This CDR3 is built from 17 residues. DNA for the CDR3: TGCGCCAGCAGTCAATCACAACAGGGGAAGACTAACTATGGCTACACCTTC. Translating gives CASSQSQQGKTNYGYTF.

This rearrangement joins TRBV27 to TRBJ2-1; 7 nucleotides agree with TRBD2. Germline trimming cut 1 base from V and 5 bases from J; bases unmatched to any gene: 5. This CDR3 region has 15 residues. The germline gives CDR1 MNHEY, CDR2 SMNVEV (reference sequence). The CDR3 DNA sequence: TGTGCCAGCAGTTTATGGGGGGGACTCAACAATGAGCAGTTCTTC. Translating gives CASSLWGGLNNEQFF.

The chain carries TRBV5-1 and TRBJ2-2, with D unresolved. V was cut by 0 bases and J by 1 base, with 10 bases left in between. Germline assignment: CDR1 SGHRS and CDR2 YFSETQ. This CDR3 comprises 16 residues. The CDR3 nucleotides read TGCGCCAGCAGCTTGGCCGAGTCCCTGAACACCGGGGAGCTGTTTTTT. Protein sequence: CASSLAESLNTGELFF.

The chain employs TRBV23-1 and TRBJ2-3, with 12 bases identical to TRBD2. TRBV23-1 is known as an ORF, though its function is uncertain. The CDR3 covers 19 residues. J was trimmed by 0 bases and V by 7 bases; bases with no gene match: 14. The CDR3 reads CASTRRLAGAHASTDTQYF. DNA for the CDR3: TGCGCCAGCACCCGGCGACTAGCGGGAGCCCACGCTAGCACAGATACGCAGTATTTT.

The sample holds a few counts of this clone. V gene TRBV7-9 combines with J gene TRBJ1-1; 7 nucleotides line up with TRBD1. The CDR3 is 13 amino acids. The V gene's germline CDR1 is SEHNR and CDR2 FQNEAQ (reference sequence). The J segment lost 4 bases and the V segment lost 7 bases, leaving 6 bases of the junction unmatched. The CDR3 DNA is TGTGCCAGCAACAGGGGTATGGGCACTGAAGCTTTCTTT. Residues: CASNRGMGTEAFF.

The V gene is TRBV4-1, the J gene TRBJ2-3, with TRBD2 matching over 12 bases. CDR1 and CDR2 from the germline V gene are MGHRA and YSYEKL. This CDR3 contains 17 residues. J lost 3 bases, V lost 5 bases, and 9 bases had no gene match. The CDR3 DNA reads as TGCGCCAGCAGCACCCGACTAGCGGGGGAGTTTACAGATACGCAGTATTTT. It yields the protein CASSTRLAGEFTDTQYF.